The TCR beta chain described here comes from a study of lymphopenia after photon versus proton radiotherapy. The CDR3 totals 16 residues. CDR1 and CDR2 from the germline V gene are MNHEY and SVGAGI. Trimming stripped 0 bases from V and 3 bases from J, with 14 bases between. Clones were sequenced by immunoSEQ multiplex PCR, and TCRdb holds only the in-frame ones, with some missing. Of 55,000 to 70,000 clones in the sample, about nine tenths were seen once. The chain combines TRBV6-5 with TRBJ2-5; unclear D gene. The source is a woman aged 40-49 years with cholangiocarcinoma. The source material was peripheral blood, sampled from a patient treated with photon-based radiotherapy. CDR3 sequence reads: CASSYSYLESEETQYF. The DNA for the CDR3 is TGTGCCAGCAGTTACTCTTATCTAGAAAGCGAAGAGACCCAGTACTTC.